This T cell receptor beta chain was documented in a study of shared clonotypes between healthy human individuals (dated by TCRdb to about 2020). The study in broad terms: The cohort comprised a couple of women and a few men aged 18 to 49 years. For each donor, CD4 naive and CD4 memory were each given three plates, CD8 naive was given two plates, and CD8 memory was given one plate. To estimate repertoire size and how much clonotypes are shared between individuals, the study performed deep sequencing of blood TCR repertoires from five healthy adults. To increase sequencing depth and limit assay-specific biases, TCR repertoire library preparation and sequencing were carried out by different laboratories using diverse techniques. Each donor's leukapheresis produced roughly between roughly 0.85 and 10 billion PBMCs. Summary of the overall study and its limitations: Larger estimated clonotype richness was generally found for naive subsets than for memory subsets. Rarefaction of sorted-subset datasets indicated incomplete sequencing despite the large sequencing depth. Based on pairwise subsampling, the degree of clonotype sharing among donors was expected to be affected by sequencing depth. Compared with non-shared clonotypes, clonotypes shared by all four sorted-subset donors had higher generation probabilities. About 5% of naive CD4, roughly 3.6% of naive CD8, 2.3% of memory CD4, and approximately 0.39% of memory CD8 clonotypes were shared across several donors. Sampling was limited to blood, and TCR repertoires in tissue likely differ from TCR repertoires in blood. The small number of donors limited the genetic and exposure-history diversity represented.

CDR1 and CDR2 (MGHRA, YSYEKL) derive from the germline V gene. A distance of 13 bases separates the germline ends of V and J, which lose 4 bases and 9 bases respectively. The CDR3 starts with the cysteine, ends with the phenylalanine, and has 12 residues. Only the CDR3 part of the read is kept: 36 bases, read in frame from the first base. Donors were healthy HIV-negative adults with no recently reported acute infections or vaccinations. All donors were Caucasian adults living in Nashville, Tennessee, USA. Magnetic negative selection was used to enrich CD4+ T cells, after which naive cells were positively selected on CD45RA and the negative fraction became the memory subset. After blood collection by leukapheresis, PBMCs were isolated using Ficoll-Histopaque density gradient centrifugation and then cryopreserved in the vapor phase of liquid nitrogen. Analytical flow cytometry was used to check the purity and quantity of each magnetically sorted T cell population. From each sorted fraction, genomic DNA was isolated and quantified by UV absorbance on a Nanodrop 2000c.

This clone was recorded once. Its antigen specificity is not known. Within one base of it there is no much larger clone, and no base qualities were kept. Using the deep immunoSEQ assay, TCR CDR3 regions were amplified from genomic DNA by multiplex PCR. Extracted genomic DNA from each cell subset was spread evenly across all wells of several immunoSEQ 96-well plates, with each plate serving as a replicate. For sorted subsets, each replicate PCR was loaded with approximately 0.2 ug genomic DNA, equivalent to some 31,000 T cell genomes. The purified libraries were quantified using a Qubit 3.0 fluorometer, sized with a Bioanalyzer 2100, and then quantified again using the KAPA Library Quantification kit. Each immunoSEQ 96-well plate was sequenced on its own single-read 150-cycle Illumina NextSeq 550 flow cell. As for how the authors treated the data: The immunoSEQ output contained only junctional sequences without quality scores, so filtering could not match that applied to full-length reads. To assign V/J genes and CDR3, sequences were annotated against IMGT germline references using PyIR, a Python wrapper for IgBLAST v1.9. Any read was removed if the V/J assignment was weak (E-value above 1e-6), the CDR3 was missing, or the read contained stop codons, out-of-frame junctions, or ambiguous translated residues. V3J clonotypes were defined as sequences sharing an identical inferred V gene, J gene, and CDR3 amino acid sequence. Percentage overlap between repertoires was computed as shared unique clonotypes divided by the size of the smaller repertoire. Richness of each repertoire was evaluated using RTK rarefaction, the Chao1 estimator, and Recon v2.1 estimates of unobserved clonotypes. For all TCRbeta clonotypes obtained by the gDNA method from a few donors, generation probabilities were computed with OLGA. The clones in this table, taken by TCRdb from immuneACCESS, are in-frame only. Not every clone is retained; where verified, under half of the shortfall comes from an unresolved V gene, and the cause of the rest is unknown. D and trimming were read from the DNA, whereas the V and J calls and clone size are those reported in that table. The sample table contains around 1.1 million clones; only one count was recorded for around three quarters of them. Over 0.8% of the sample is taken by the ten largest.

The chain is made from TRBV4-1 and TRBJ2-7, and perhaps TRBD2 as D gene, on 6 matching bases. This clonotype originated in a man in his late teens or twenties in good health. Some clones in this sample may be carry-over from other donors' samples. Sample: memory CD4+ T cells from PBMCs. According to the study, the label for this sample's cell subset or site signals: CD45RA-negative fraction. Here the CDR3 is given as CASSPPVGGQYF. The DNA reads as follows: TGCGCCAGCAGCCCCCCGGTCGGGGGGCAGTACTTC.